The sequence of this T cell receptor (beta chain) was determined in a study of blood T cell repertoires in COVID-19. Study summary: Material from acute and convalescent COVID-19 was sourced from the United States, Italy and Spain. Sources were T cells, B-cell-depleted T cells, or PBMCs; the material itself was cDNA or gDNA.

Authors' data handling: Amplifying reference gene primers gave estimates of nucleated cell counts. TCRdb's table, derived via immunoSEQ multiplex PCR, lists solely in-frame clones and lacks some. The V and J calls and clone size come from that table; D and trimming were worked out from the DNA. The table lists about 76,000 clones, 90% of them singletons. Germline V CDR1 and CDR2: SQVTM, ANQGSEA. Trimming at V came to 6 bases and at J to 3 bases, leaving 2 bases not matched to a gene. The CDR3 is 12 amino acids. This TCR was sampled from a human donor in a cohort sampled during active COVID-19. The sample taken for sequencing was peripheral blood. The gene calls are TRBV29-1 and TRBJ2-7; 10 bases fit TRBD2. The CDR3 nucleotides read TGCAGCGTAGTAGCGGGAGGCTACGAGCAGTACTTC. It codes for CSVVAGGYEQYF.